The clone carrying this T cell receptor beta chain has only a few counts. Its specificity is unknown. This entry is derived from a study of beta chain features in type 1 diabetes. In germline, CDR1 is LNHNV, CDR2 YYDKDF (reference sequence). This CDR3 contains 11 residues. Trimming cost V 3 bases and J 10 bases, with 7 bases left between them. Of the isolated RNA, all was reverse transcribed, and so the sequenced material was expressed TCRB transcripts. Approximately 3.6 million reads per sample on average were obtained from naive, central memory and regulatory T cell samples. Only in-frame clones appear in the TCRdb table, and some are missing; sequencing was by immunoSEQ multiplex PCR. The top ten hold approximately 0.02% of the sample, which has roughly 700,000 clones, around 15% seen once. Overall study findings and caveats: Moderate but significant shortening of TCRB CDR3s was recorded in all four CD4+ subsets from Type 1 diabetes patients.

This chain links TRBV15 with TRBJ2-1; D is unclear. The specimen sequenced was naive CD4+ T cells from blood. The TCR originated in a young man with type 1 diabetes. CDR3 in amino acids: CATSSQQEQFF. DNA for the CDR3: TGTGCCACCAGCAGCCAGCAGGAGCAGTTCTTC.